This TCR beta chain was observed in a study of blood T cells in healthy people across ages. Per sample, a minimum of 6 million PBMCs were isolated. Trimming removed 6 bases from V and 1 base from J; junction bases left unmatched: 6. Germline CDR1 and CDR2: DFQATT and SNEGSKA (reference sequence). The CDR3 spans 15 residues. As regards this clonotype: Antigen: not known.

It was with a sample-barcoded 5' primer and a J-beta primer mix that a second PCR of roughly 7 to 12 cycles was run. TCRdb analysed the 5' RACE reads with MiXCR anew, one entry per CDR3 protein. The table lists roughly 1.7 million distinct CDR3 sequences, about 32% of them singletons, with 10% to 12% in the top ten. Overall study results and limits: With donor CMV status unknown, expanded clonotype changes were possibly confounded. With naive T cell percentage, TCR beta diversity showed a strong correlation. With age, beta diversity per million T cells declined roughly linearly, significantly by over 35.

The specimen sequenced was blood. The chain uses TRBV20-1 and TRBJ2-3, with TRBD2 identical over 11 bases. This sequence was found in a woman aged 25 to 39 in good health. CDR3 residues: CSATVLAGGTDTQYF. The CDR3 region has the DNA TGCAGTGCGACCGTACTAGCGGGGGGCACAGATACGCAGTATTTT.